This T cell receptor beta chain was sequenced for a study of cytomegalovirus exposure and HLA in healthy donors. Study conclusions and caveats: Previously analyzed data showed that most TCR beta V segments were productive at a frequency of about 87% or about 30%. Later work found most CMV-associated TCR beta chains apparently HLA-restricted. With high specificity and sensitivity, the classifier reportedly diagnosed cytomegalovirus status.

The PCR contained 60 Vbeta and 13 Jbeta primers. The repertoire was sequenced with immunoSEQ multiplex PCR; TCRdb's copy has only in-frame clones and lacks some. The sample lists some 130,000 clones, 70% to 80% occurring once. The CDR3 runs to 17 residues. Germline assignment: CDR1 SGHRS and CDR2 YFSETQ. V was trimmed by 4 bases and J by 1 base, leaving 19 bases between them. A word on this clone: Antigen: not known.

The receptor was derived from an older woman in good health and CMV-seropositive. The sample taken for sequencing was PBMCs. The V call is TRBV5-1, the J call TRBJ2-3; D possibly corresponds to TRBD2 (6 bases). The CDR3 DNA follows: TGCGCCAGCAGCCTTTCCAGTGCGGTAGCGGGCACAGATACGCAGTATTTT. Translation gives CASSLSSAVAGTDTQYF.